This TCR beta chain was sequenced during a study of glioma-infiltrating T cells. CDR1 and CDR2 (germline): MNHNS, SASEGT. V was clipped by 6 bases and J by 6 bases; unmatched bases: 10. This CDR3 is 14 amino acids long. Amplification of TCR alpha and beta CDR3 regions from RNA used iRepertoire nested multiplex PCR. TCRdb reanalysed the multiplex PCR reads using MiXCR and keeps one entry per CDR3 protein. In the table there are tens of thousands of distinct CDR3 sequences, 20% to 25% of which are singletons. This clonotype was seen repeatedly, ten times or more. The source of this sequence is a human donor with low-grade glioma or glioblastoma, undergoing nonglioma brain surgery, or in good health (not recorded which). The sequenced material came from glioma tissue, nonneoplastic brain tissue, or PBMCs (not recorded which). The chain uses TRBV6-1 and TRBJ1-2; 7 bases match TRBD1. The CDR3, as DNA: TGTGCCAGCAGGTCAATTACAGGGGCCGATGGCTACACCTTC. It yields the protein CASRSITGADGYTF.